This TCR beta chain was identified during a study of OX40 agonist ivuxolimab in advanced cancers. Drawing of blood for sampling happened at baseline, at cycle 4 day 1, and at cycle 7 day 1. Study findings and constraints: The study found that CD8+ T cells averaged more expanded clones than CD4+.

With 5 bases removed from V and 0 bases from J, the gap between germline ends came to 11 bases. Germline CDR1 and CDR2: MNHEY and SMNVEV (reference sequence). The CDR3 is made up of 14 amino acids. Sequencing was performed with immunoSEQ multiplex PCR; in TCRdb, only in-frame clones are kept and a portion is missing. The sample comprises around 19,000 clones, approximately 80% of which are singletons, and roughly 14% rests with the top ten. Concerning this clone itself: Its antigen is still unknown.

The rearrangement uses TRBV27 and TRBJ2-7; the D gene is possibly TRBD1 (5 bases). The sample was CD4+ or CD8+ T cells sorted from blood, taken in a trial of the OX40 agonist ivuxolimab. The receptor was derived from an adult with an advanced solid tumor such as melanoma, head and neck, liver or kidney cancer. The chain's CDR3 is CASSLNRISYEQYF. The CDR3 DNA reads as TGTGCCAGCAGTCTCAACAGGATCTCCTACGAGCAGTACTTC.